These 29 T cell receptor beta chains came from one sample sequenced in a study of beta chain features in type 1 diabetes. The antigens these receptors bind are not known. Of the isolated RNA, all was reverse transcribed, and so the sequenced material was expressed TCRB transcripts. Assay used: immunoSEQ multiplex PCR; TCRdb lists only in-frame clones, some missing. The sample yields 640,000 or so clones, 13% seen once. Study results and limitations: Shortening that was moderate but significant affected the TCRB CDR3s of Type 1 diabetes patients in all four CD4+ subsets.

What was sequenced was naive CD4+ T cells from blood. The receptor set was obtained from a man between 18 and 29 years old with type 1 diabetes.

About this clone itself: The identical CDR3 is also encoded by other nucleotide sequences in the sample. Written as DNA, the CDR3 is TGTGCCTGGAGTAGGGGGGAAGGAGCCCAGTACTTC. It yields the protein CAWSRGEGAQYF. The rearrangement uses TRBV30 and TRBJ2-5, with D perhaps assigned TRBD1 or TRBD2 (6 bases each). This CDR3 spans 12 amino acids. V dropped 2 bases and J dropped 9 bases, with 13 bases sitting between them. Germline loops: CDR1 GTSNPN, CDR2 SVGIG (reference sequence).

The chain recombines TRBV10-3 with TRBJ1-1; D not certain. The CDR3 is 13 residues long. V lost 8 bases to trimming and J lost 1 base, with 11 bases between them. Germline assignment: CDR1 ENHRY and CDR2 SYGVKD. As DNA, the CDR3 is TGTGCCATCGGGGAGACCGGGAACACTGAAGCTTTCTTT. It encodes CAIGETGNTEAFF.

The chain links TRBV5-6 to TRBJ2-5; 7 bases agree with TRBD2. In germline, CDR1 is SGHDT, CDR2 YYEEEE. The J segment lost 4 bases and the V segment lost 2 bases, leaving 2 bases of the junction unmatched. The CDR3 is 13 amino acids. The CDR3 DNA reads TGTGCCAGCAGCTTTACTAGCGCAGAGACCCAGTACTTC. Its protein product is CASSFTSAETQYF.

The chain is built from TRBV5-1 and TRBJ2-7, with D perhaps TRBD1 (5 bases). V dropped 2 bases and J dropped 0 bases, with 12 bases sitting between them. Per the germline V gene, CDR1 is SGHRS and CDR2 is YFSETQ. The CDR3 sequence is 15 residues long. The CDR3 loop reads CASSFNWGSSYEQYF. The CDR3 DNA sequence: TGCGCCAGCAGCTTTAACTGGGGCAGCTCCTACGAGCAGTACTTC.

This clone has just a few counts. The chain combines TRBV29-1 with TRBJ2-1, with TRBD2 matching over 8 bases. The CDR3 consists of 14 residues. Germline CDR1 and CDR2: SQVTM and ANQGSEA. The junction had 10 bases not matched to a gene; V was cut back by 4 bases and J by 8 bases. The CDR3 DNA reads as TGCAGCGTTGGAGCGGTAGCGGGGACCCATGAGCAGTTCTTC. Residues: CSVGAVAGTHEQFF.

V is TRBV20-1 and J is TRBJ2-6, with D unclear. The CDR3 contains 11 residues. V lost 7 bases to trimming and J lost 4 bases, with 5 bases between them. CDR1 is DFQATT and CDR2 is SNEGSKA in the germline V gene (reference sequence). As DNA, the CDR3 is TGCAGTGTAGAAGGGGCCAACGTCCTGACTTTC. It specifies CSVEGANVLTF.

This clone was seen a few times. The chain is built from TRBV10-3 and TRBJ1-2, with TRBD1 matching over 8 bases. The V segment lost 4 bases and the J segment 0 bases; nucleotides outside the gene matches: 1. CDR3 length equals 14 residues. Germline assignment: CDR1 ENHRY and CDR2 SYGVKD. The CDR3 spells CAISGQGSNYGYTF. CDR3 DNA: TGTGCCATCAGTGGACAGGGGTCTAACTATGGCTACACCTTC.

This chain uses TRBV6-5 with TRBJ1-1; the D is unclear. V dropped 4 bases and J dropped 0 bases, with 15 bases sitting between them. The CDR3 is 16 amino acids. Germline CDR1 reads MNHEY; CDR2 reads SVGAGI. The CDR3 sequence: CASSSTPRRMNTEAFF. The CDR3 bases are TGTGCCAGCAGTTCCACCCCGAGGAGGATGAACACTGAAGCTTTCTTT.

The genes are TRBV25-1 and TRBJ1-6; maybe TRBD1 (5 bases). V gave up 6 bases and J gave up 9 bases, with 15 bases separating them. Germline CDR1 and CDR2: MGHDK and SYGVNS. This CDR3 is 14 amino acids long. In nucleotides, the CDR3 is TGTGCCAGCAGGTCGGCGGGGGGAGGTTCACCCCTCCACTTT. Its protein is CASRSAGGGSPLHF.

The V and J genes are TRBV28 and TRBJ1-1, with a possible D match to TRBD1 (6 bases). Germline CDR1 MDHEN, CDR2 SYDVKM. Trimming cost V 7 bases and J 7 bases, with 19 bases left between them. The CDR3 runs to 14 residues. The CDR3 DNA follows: TGTGCCAGCACCCCGGGGGCGGCGCGGGGTGAAGCTTTCTTT. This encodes CASTPGAARGEAFF.

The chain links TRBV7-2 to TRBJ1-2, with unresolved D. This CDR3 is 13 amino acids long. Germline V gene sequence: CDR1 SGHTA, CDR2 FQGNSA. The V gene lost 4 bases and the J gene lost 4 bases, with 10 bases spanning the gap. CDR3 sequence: CASSSPPAYGYTF. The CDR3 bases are TGTGCCAGCAGCTCCCCCCCAGCCTATGGCTACACCTTC.

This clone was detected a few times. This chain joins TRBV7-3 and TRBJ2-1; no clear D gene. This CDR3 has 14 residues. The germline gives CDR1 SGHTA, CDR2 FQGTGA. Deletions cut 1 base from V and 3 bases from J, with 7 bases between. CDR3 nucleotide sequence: TGTGCCAGCAGCTTAAATACGGGCTACAATGAGCAGTTCTTC. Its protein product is CASSLNTGYNEQFF. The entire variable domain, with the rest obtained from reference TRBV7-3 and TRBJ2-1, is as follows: GAGVSQTPSNKVTEKGKYVELRCDPISGHTALYWYRQSLGQGPEFLIYFQGTGAADDSGLPNDRFFAVRPEGSVSTLKIQRTERGDSAVYLCASSLNTGYNEQFFGPGTRLTVL.

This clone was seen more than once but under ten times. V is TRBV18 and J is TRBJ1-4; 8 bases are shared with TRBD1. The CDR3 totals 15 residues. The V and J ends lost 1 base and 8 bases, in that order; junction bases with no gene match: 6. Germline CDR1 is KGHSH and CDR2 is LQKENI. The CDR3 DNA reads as TGTGCCAGCTCACCACAGGACAGGGCAGGGGAAAAACTGTTTTTT. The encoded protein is CASSPQDRAGEKLFF.

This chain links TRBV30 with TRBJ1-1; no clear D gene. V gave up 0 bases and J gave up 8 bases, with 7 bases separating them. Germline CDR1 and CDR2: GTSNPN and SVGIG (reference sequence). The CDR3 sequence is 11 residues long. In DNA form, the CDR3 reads TGTGCCTGGAGTGTAGCCGGGGAAGCTTTCTTT. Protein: CAWSVAGEAFF. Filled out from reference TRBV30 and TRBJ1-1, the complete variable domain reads SQTIHQWPATLVQPVGSPLSLECTVEGTSNPNLYWYRQAAGRGLQLLFYSVGIGQISSEVPQNLSASRPQDRQFILSSKKLLLSDSGFYLCAWSVAGEAFFGQGTRLTVV.

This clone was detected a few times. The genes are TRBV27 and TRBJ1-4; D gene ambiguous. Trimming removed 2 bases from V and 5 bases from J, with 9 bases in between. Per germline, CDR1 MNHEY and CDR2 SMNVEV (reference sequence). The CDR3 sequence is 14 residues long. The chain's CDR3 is CASSLHGENEKLFF. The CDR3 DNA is TGTGCCAGCAGTTTACACGGGGAGAATGAAAAACTGTTTTTT. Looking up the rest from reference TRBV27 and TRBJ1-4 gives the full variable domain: EAQVTQNPRYLITVTGKKLTVTCSQNMNHEYMSWYRQDPGLGLRQIYYSMNVEVTDKGDVPEGYKVSRKEKRNFPLILESPSPNQTSLYFCASSLHGENEKLFFGSGTQLSVL.

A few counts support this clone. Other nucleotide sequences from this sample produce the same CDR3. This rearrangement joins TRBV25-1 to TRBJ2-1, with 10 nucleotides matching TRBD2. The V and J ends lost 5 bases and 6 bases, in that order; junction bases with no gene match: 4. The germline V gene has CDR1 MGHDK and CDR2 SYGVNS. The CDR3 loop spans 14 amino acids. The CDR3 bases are TGTGCCAGCAGTTACGGGACTAGCGTCAATGAGCAGTTCTTC. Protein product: CASSYGTSVNEQFF. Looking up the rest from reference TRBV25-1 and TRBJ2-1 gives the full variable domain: EADIYQTPRYLVIGTGKKITLECSQTMGHDKMYWYQQDPGMELHLIHYSYGVNSTEKGDLSSESTVSRIRTEHFPLTLESARPSHTSQYLCASSYGTSVNEQFFGPGTRLTVL.

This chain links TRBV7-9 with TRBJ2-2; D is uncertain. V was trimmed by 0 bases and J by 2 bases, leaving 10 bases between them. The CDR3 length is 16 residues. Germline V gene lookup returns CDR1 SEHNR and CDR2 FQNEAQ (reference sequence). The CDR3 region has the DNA TGTGCCAGCAGCTTAGCTTGGCAGACTAACACCGGGGAGCTGTTTTTT. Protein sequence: CASSLAWQTNTGELFF. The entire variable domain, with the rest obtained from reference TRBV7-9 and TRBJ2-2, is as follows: DTGVSQNPRHKITKRGQNVTFRCDPISEHNRLYWYRQTLGQGPEFLTYFQNEAQLEKSRLLSDRFSAERPKGSFSTLEIQRTEQGDSAMYLCASSLAWQTNTGELFFGEGSRLTVL.

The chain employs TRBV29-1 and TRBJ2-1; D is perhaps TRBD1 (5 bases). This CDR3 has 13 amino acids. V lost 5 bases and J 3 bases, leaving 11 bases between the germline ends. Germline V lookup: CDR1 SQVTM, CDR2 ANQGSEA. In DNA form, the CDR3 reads TGCAGCGTTCGCAGGGCCAGCTACAATGAGCAGTTCTTC. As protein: CSVRRASYNEQFF.

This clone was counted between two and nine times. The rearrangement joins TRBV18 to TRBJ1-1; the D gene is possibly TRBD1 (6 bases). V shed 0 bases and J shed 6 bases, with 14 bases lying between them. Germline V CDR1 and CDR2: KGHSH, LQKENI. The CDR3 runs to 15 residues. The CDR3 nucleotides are TGTGCCAGCTCACCACCGAAGGGGGGACGACCTGAAGCTTTCTTT. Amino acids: CASSPPKGGRPEAFF.

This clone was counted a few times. CDR3 nucleotides: TGTGCCAGCAGTCTACGGATGGATAACAACTATGGCTACACCTTC. This encodes CASSLRMDNNYGYTF. This chain links TRBV6-5 with TRBJ1-2; D gene ambiguous. V lost 5 bases and J lost 2, with 15 bases in between. Germline V CDR1 and CDR2: MNHEY, SVGAGI. This CDR3 spans 15 amino acids.

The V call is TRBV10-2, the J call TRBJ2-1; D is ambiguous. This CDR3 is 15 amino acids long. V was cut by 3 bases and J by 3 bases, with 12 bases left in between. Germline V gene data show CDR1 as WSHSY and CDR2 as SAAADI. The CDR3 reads CASSENIAGYNEQFF. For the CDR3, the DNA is TGCGCCAGCAGTGAAAACATTGCAGGCTACAATGAGCAGTTCTTC.

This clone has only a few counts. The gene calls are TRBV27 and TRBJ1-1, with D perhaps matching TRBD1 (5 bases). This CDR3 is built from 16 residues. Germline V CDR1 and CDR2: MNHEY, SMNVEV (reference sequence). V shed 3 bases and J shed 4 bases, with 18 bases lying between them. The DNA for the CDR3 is TGTGCCAGCAGTTTCCGTCAGGGATTATTGGTCACTGAAGCTTTCTTT. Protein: CASSFRQGLLVTEAFF.

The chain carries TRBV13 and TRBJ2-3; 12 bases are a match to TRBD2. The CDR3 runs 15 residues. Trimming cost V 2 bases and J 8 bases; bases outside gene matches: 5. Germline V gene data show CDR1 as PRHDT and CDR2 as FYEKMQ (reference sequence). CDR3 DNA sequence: TGTGCCAGCAGCTTATCTAGCGGGGGGGCAGGTACGCAGTATTTT. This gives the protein CASSLSSGGAGTQYF. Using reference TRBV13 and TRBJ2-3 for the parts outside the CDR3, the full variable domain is AAGVIQSPRHLIKEKRETATLKCYPIPRHDTVYWYQQGPGQDPQFLISFYEKMQSDKGSIPDRFSAQQFSDYHSELNMSSLELGDSALYFCASSLSSGGAGTQYFGPGTRLTVL.

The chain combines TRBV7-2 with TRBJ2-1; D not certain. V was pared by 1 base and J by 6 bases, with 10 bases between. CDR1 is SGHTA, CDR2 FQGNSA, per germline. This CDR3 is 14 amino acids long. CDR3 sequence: CASSLVAASNEQFF. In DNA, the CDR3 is TGTGCCAGCAGCTTAGTTGCCGCGAGCAATGAGCAGTTCTTC.

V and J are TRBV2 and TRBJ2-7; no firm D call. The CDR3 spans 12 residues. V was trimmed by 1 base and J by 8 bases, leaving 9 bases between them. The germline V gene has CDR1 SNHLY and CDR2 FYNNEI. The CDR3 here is CASSEGASKQYF. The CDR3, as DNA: TGTGCCAGCAGTGAAGGGGCATCAAAGCAGTACTTC.

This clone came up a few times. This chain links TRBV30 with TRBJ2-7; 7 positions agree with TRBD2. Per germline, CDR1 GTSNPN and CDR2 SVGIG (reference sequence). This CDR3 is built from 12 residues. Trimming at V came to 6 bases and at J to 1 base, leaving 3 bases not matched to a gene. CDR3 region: CACQGLSYEQYF. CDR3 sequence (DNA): TGTGCCTGCCAGGGACTATCCTACGAGCAGTACTTC.

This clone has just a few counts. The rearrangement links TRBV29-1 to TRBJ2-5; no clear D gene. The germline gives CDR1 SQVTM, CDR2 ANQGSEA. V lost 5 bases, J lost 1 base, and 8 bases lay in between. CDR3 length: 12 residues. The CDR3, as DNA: TGCAGCGTTTTGGCAGCCCAAGAGACCCAGTACTTC. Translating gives CSVLAAQETQYF.

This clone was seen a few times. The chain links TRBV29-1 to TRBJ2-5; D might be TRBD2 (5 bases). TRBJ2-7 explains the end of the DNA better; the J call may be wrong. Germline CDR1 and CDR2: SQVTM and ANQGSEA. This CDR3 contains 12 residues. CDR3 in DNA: TGCAGCGTAGCTAGCCGCTCCTACGAGCAGTACTTC. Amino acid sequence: CSVASRSYEQYF.

The CDR3 DNA reads as TGTGCCTGGACTGGTCATGGGAACACTGAAGCTTTCTTT. Amino acid sequence: CAWTGHGNTEAFF. The J gene is TRBJ1-1, the V gene TRBV30; D remains unclear. The CDR3 runs 13 residues. Germline assignment: CDR1 GTSNPN and CDR2 SVGIG (reference sequence). V was trimmed by 4 bases and J by 1 base, leaving 10 bases between them. Filled out from reference TRBV30 and TRBJ1-1, the complete variable domain reads SQTIHQWPATLVQPVGSPLSLECTVEGTSNPNLYWYRQAAGRGLQLLFYSVGIGQISSEVPQNLSASRPQDRQFILSSKKLLLSDSGFYLCAWTGHGNTEAFFGQGTRLTVV.